This T cell receptor beta chain was documented in a study of shared clonotypes between healthy human individuals. On the study more broadly: Every donor yielded three CD4 naive, three CD4 memory, two CD8 naive and one CD8 memory plate. Study observations and caveats: The study sampled only blood, and tissue repertoires likely differ.

Sequencing used immunoSEQ multiplex PCR; TCRdb keeps in-frame clones, though not all of them. This repertoire shows approximately 2.5 million clones, under 95% found once; its top ten account for roughly 0.39%. As for this clone: The antigen is undetermined.

Deletions cut 6 bases from V and 6 bases from J, with 18 bases between. The CDR3 extends over 15 amino acids. From germline, CDR1 is KGHSH and CDR2 LQKENI. The sequenced sample was naive CD4+ T cells from PBMCs. The subset denotes: CD45RA+ positively selected. The source of this sequence is a man aged 18 to 30 in good health. Some clones in this sample may be carry-over from other donors' samples. The chain is built from TRBV18 and TRBJ1-5; tentative D call: TRBD1 (5 bases). CDR3 coding DNA: TGTGCCAGCTCCACGGCATCGGGGGAGGCTCAGCCCCAGCATTTT. Its protein is CASSTASGEAQPQHF.